The following is a T cell receptor beta chain sequence with its context. Germline V lookup: CDR1 SGHTA, CDR2 FQGNSA. The V segment lost 5 bases and the J segment 6 bases; nucleotides outside the gene matches: 21. The CDR3 extends over 18 amino acids. This entry comes from a study of cytomegalovirus exposure and HLA in healthy donors. Researchers ran the PCR with 60 Vbeta and 13 Jbeta primers. Some clones are missing from TCRdb's copy, which holds only in-frame ones; the method was immunoSEQ multiplex PCR. The table records 54,000 or so clones, approximately 63% of them present only once. V gene TRBV7-2 combines with J gene TRBJ1-2, with TRBD1 matching over 7 bases. The TCR sequence derives from a woman aged 55 to 70 in good health and CMV-seropositive. Sequencing was performed on PBMCs. The CDR3 loop reads CASSHDHRGKGRYNGYTF. CDR3 sequence (DNA): TGTGCCAGCAGCCACGACCACAGGGGTAAGGGGAGGTATAATGGCTACACCTTC.